This T cell receptor (beta chain) was sequenced for a study of T cells expressing NK-cell markers. Study results and caveats: The CD3+CD56-NKG2C+ fraction of a handful of donors was also led by these clonotypes.

Per germline, CDR1 SGHRS and CDR2 YFSETQ. The CDR3 covers 15 residues. TCRdb re-called the 5' RACE reads, yielding one record per CDR3 amino acid sequence without DNA. This repertoire includes some 280,000 distinct CDR3 sequences. As for this clonotype: The antigen remains undetermined.

The source of this sequence is a man in his late teens or twenties in good health. The sequenced sample was blood T cells: a sorted CD56 or NKG2C T cell subset, CD4+ or CD8+ T cells, or bulk PBMC T cells (not recorded which). The rearrangement joins TRBV5-1 to TRBJ2-2; TCRdb names TRBD2, which stays unverified in the absence of DNA. The CDR3 reads CASSLLAGLERELFF. The full variable domain, completed using reference TRBV5-1 and TRBJ2-2, is KAGVTQTPRYLIKTRGQQVTLSCSPISGHRSVSWYQQTPGQGLQFLFEYFSETQRNKGNFPGRFSGRQFSNSRSEMNVSTLELGDSALYLCASSLLAGLERELFFGEGSRLTVL.